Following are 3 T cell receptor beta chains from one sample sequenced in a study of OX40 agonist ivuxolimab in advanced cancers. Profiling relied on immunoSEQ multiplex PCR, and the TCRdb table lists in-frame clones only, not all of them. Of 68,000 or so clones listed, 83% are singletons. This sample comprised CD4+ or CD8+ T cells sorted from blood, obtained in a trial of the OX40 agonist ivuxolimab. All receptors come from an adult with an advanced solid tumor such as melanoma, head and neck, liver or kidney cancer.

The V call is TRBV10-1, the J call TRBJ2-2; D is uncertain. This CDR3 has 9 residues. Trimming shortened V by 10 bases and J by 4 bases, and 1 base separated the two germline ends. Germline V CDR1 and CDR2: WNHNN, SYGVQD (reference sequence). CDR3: CATTGELFF. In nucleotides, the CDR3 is TGCGCCACCACCGGGGAGCTGTTTTTT.

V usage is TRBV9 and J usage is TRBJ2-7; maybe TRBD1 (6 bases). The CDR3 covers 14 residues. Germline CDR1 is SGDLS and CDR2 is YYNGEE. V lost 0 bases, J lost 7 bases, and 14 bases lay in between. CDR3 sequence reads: CASSVDPGQGEQYF. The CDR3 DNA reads TGTGCCAGCAGCGTAGACCCGGGTCAGGGGGAGCAGTACTTC.

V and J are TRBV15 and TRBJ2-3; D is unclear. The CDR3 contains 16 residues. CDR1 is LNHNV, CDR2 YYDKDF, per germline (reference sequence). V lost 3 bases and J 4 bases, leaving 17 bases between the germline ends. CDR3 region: CATSRVRVVGADTQYF. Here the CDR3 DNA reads TGTGCCACCAGCAGGGTCCGGGTAGTAGGCGCAGATACGCAGTATTTT.